This T cell receptor (beta chain) was documented in a study of blood T cell repertoires in COVID-19. Generated by immunoSEQ multiplex PCR, the TCRdb table keeps only in-frame clones and is missing some. This table has a few hundred thousand clones, more than 75% appearing once. Germline CDR1 reads SGHTS; CDR2 reads YDEGEE. V lost 5 bases and J lost 6, with 17 bases in between. This CDR3 is 14 amino acids long. Source material: peripheral blood. The chain is built from TRBV5-8 and TRBJ1-2, with D perhaps matching TRBD1 (5 bases). The origin of this receptor is a man in his fifties or sixties with acute or convalescent COVID-19. DNA for the CDR3: TGTGCCAGCAGGGCTACTGGGACTGCCCATGGCTACACCTTC. Residues: CASRATGTAHGYTF.